These 31 T cell receptor beta chains were all obtained from the same sample, sequenced in a study of T-cell reconstitution after alpha-beta-depleted transplantation in children. During its preparation, the TCRbeta library received unique molecular identifiers. MiXCR, run by TCRdb on the PCR reads, gives a single entry per CDR3 protein. The sample records around 490,000 distinct CDR3 sequences, approximately 10% being singletons. The sample here was PBMCs, mostly from graft donor cells, taken 180 days after TCRalphabeta/CD19-depleted stem cell transplant. Receptor source: a female patient aged 2 to 10 who had a stem cell transplant for aplastic anemia, so the T cells may come from the graft donor.

There are a few counts of this clonotype. The chain is built from TRBV7-2 and TRBJ1-5, with no clear D. The CDR3 covers 14 residues. Deletions cut 3 bases from V and 5 bases from J, with 11 bases between. Germline values: CDR1 SGHTA, CDR2 FQGNSA. The CDR3: CASSFGRAHQPQHF. CDR3 DNA: TGTGCCAGCAGCTTTGGGAGGGCACATCAGCCCCAGCATTTT.

J is TRBJ2-7 and V is TRBV30; a weak D match, TRBD1 (5 bases). This CDR3 is 13 amino acids long. Between the trimmed V and J ends, which lost 1 base and 2 bases, there was a span of 9 bases. Germline V gene lookup returns CDR1 GTSNPN and CDR2 SVGIG (reference sequence). CDR3 residues: CAWSARVAYEQYF. DNA of the CDR3: TGTGCCTGGAGTGCCAGGGTGGCCTACGAGCAGTACTTC. Together with reference TRBV30 and TRBJ2-7, the CDR3 gives the full variable domain: SQTIHQWPATLVQPVGSPLSLECTVEGTSNPNLYWYRQAAGRGLQLLFYSVGIGQISSEVPQNLSASRPQDRQFILSSKKLLLSDSGFYLCAWSARVAYEQYFGPGTRLTVT.

V and J are TRBV20-1 and TRBJ1-2; maybe TRBD1 (5 bases). CDR3 length equals 14 residues. Germline V gene data show CDR1 as DFQATT and CDR2 as SNEGSKA (reference sequence). Trimming took 2 bases from V and 6 from J, leaving 16 bases between them. The CDR3 region is CSARITAGSNGYTF. The CDR3 nucleotides read TGCAGTGCTAGAATTACGGCAGGGTCGAATGGCTACACCTTC.

This clonotype was seen at least ten times. This chain joins TRBV29-1 and TRBJ2-6; 8 bases align to TRBD1. The V gene's germline CDR1 is SQVTM and CDR2 ANQGSEA. The CDR3 is 16 residues long. The V segment lost 5 bases and the J segment 4 bases; nucleotides outside the gene matches: 10. CDR3: CSVLDRAPEGANVLTF. DNA for the CDR3: TGCAGCGTTTTGGACAGGGCTCCAGAGGGGGCCAACGTCCTGACTTTC. Variable domain in full (rest from reference TRBV29-1 and TRBJ2-6): SAVISQKPSRDICQRGTSLTIQCQVDSQVTMMFWYRQQPGQSLTLIATANQGSEATYESGFVIDKFPISRPNLTFSTLTVSNMSPEDSSIYLCSVLDRAPEGANVLTFGAGSRLTVL.

This clonotype appeared a few times. This chain joins TRBV21-1 and TRBJ2-2; TRBD1 is taken as the D call from the table, unchecked against the DNA. TRBV21-1 represents a pseudogene. The CDR3 runs 19 residues. CDR3 DNA: TGTGCCAGCAGCAAAGCAGAACAGGGAATGTTTGGGAACACCGGGGAGCTGTTTTTT. Translating it yields CASSKAEQGMFGNTGELFF.

This clonotype was picked up many times. The CDR3 here is CASSLGASGSYNEQFF. DNA for the CDR3: TGTGCCAGCAGTTTAGGGGCTAGCGGGTCCTACAATGAGCAGTTCTTC. This chain connects TRBV12-3 or TRBV12-4 to TRBJ2-1; 8 bases line up with TRBD2. CDR3 size: 16 residues. Trimming at V came to 1 base and at J to 1 base, leaving 3 bases not matched to a gene.

This clonotype was counted ten times or more. The chain links TRBV28 to TRBJ2-7; 7 nucleotides line up with TRBD1. Germline V gene sequence: CDR1 MDHEN, CDR2 SYDVKM. J gave up 2 bases and V 2 bases, and 0 bases lay outside the gene matches. The CDR3 has 13 residues. Written as DNA, the CDR3 is TGTGCCAGCAGTTTAGGGACAGCCTACGAGCAGTACTTC. Translation: CASSLGTAYEQYF. The complete variable domain, with remaining parts taken from reference TRBV28 and TRBJ2-7, reads DVKVTQSSRYLVKRTGEKVFLECVQDMDHENMFWYRQDPGLGLRLIYFSYDVKMKEKGDIPEGYSVSREKKERFSLILESASTNQTSMYLCASSLGTAYEQYFGPGTRLTVT.

Ten or more counts support this clonotype. This rearrangement joins TRBV6-2 or TRBV6-3 to TRBJ1-1; 8 positions match TRBD1. The CDR3 spans 16 residues. V was pared by 2 bases and J by 6 bases, with 11 bases of the junction left unmatched. The germline CDR1 and CDR2 sequences are MNHEY and SVGEGT. The CDR3 region has the DNA TGTGCCAGCAGTTACCGATTCCAGGGGGCGCAGGCTGAAGCTTTCTTT. Translated: CASSYRFQGAQAEAFF.

The chain carries TRBV7-8 and TRBJ2-1; maybe TRBD2 (5 bases). The CDR3 runs 15 residues. The germline V gene encodes CDR1 SGHVS and CDR2 FQNEAQ. Trimming shortened V by 3 bases and J by 3 bases, and 12 bases separated the two germline ends. CDR3: CASSFSPGGYNEQFF. The CDR3 nucleotides are TGTGCCAGCAGCTTTTCACCCGGAGGCTACAATGAGCAGTTCTTC.

This clonotype was seen only a few times. This chain links TRBV2 with TRBJ2-3; a weak D match, TRBD2 (5 bases). V lost 3 bases and J lost 9, with 22 bases in between. Germline V gene lookup returns CDR1 SNHLY and CDR2 FYNNEI. The CDR3 is 16 amino acids. This CDR3 is CASSDRASQLRSTQYF. The CDR3 DNA sequence: TGTGCCAGCAGTGATAGGGCTAGCCAGTTGAGGAGCACGCAGTATTTT.

This sequence joins TRBV28 and TRBJ1-1; possible D gene TRBD1, 5 bases. The germline V and J ends were trimmed by 5 bases and 4 bases, with 17 bases remaining between them. The length of the CDR3 is 15 residues. Per germline, CDR1 MDHEN and CDR2 SYDVKM. This chain's CDR3 is CASSVLRVLGTEAFF. The DNA for the CDR3 is TGTGCCAGCAGTGTACTCAGGGTCCTTGGCACTGAAGCTTTCTTT.

This clonotype was found many times. The chain joins TRBV6-6 to TRBJ2-7; D is undetermined. Germline V gene lookup returns CDR1 MNHNY and CDR2 SVGAGI (reference sequence). Trimming took off 6 bases at V and 4 bases at J, with 10 bases between the two ends. CDR3 length equals 12 residues. CDR3 amino acids: CASRKIGYEQYF. The CDR3 DNA is TGTGCCAGCAGAAAAATAGGATACGAGCAGTACTTC.

Notes on this clonotype: The junction differs from germline at one of its ends, possibly a read error. The rearrangement uses TRBV6-1 and TRBJ2-3; TRBD1 matches 7 bases. Germline V gene sequence: CDR1 MNHNS, CDR2 SASEGT. CDR3 length equals 16 residues. DNA for the CDR3: TGTGCCAGCAGTGATAAGTGGAAGGGGGCCAAAGATACGCTGTATTTT. Translation: CASSDKWKGAKDTLYF.

This clonotype was seen a few times. This sequence joins TRBV20-1 and TRBJ2-2; 8 bases agree with TRBD1. V lost 3 bases to trimming and J lost 0 bases; unmatched junction nucleotides: 6. The CDR3 is 16 amino acids. Looked up from germline, CDR1 is DFQATT and CDR2 is SNEGSKA (reference sequence). The CDR3 DNA reads as TGCAGTGCTAGGTTACCGGGACAGGCGAACACCGGGGAGCTGTTTTTT. This gives the protein CSARLPGQANTGELFF.

This clonotype was seen a single time. This chain joins TRBV7-6 and TRBJ1-2, with D unclear. This CDR3 contains 15 residues. Trimming removed 1 base from V and 4 bases from J, with 13 bases in between. Per the germline V gene, CDR1 is SGHVS and CDR2 is FNYEAQ. The CDR3 DNA reads TGTGCCAGCAGCTTAGATCCAGGAGGATTCTATGGCTACACCTTC. This encodes CASSLDPGGFYGYTF. Full variable domain (missing parts from reference TRBV7-6 and TRBJ1-2): GAGVSQSPRYKVTKRGQDVALRCDPISGHVSLYWYRQALGQGPEFLTYFNYEAQQDKSGLPNDRFSAERPEGSISTLTIQRTEQRDSAMYRCASSLDPGGFYGYTFGSGTRLTVV.

V and J are TRBV7-2 and TRBJ1-4; 8 nucleotides agree with TRBD1. V was clipped by 5 bases and J by 12 bases; unmatched bases: 8. The CDR3 runs 13 residues. Germline V lookup: CDR1 SGHTA, CDR2 FQGNSA. The CDR3 DNA follows: TGTGCCAGCAGCCCTACAGGGGGTCGGGAACTGTTTTTT. Translated, it gives CASSPTGGRELFF.

This clonotype was seen only a few times. The chain carries TRBV12-3 or TRBV12-4 and TRBJ1-6, with unresolved D. Deletions cut 5 bases from V and 2 bases from J, with 7 bases between. The CDR3 loop spans 14 amino acids. This CDR3 reads CASSPGPYNSPLHF. CDR3 DNA: TGTGCCAGCAGTCCTGGGCCCTATAATTCACCCCTCCACTTT.

This chain connects TRBV7-2 to TRBJ2-1; D uncertain. This CDR3 spans 13 amino acids. Trimming left V 1 base short and J 9 bases short, with 10 bases between. Germline CDR1 and CDR2: SGHTA and FQGNSA. The CDR3 reads CASSLDGPGEQFF. The CDR3 DNA reads as TGTGCCAGCAGCTTAGACGGGCCAGGTGAGCAGTTCTTC.

The chain has TRBV29-1 and TRBJ1-3; D is possibly TRBD1 (6 bases). The length of the CDR3 is 13 residues. Between the trimmed V and J ends, which lost 5 bases and 0 bases, there was a span of 8 bases. CDR1 is SQVTM, CDR2 ANQGSEA, per germline. The CDR3 sequence: CSVQGYSGNTIYF. The CDR3 coding sequence is TGCAGCGTTCAGGGGTACTCTGGAAACACCATATATTTT.

J is TRBJ1-5 and V is TRBV10-3; TRBD1 might be the D (5 bases). Trimming shortened V by 4 bases and J by 2 bases, and 24 bases separated the two germline ends. CDR3 length: 19 residues. Germline V gene lookup returns CDR1 ENHRY and CDR2 SYGVKD. CDR3 nucleotide sequence: TGTGCCATCAGTGGCTCCGGGGTCGACAGAGGATACGGCAATCAGCCCCAGCATTTT. This translates into CAISGSGVDRGYGNQPQHF.

This clonotype has a handful of counts. The V call is TRBV29-1, the J call TRBJ1-1; D unclear. The CDR3 spans 13 residues. Trimming removed 3 bases at V and 2 bases at J, with 10 bases between. Germline loops: CDR1 SQVTM, CDR2 ANQGSEA. The CDR3 sequence: CSVDVTDNTEAFF. The CDR3 DNA follows: TGCAGCGTTGATGTGACGGATAACACTGAAGCTTTCTTT.

This clonotype was observed a few times. This chain links TRBV6-5 with TRBJ1-5; no clear D. Germline CDR1 reads MNHEY; CDR2 reads SVGAGI. The CDR3 spans 16 residues. Trimming pared 0 bases from V and 0 bases from J, leaving 9 bases between. The CDR3 spells CASSYSRVNSNQPQHF. CDR3 in DNA: TGTGCCAGCAGTTACTCTCGGGTTAATAGCAATCAGCCCCAGCATTTT.

The V gene is TRBV12-3 or TRBV12-4, the J gene TRBJ1-2; D unresolved. This CDR3 contains 14 residues. Between the trimmed V and J ends, which lost 2 bases and 0 bases, there was a span of 7 bases. The CDR3 sequence is CASSLSSPNYGYTF. CDR3 DNA sequence: TGTGCCAGCAGTTTAAGCAGCCCTAACTATGGCTACACCTTC.

This clonotype has just a few counts. The chain links TRBV7-9 to TRBJ2-3; TRBD2 matches 14 bases. Germline V gives CDR1 SEHNR, CDR2 FQNEAQ (reference sequence). This CDR3 region has 17 residues. V gave up 4 bases and J gave up 1 base; unmatched junction bases: 4. The chain's CDR3 is CASSSTGLAGGTDTQYF. Written as DNA, the CDR3 is TGTGCCAGCAGCTCTACGGGACTAGCGGGAGGCACAGATACGCAGTATTTT.

The chain employs TRBV6-2 or TRBV6-3 and TRBJ2-1; D gene unclear. The germline V gene has CDR1 MNHEY and CDR2 SVGEGT. V was cut by 1 base and J by 2 bases, with 9 bases left in between. The CDR3 is made up of 15 amino acids. The CDR3 bases are TGTGCCAGCAGTTACTTTACGCGGCCCTACAATGAGCAGTTCTTC. Translated, it gives CASSYFTRPYNEQFF.

V is TRBV20-1 and J is TRBJ2-7, with 7 bases aligning to TRBD2. This CDR3 region has 15 residues. J was trimmed by 2 bases and V by 5 bases; bases with no gene match: 12. Germline V gives CDR1 DFQATT, CDR2 SNEGSKA (reference sequence). Here the CDR3 reads CSADWGRAAAYEQYF. CDR3 DNA sequence: TGCAGTGCTGACTGGGGGAGGGCCGCTGCCTACGAGCAGTACTTC.

The V gene is TRBV5-1, the J gene TRBJ2-1; D might be TRBD1 or TRBD2, each matching 5 bases. The germline V gene has CDR1 SGHRS and CDR2 YFSETQ. The CDR3 is 15 amino acids. V shed 10 bases and J shed 0 bases, with 17 bases lying between them. The CDR3 sequence is CASGEGPSSYNEQFF. CDR3 in DNA: TGCGCCTCCGGCGAGGGACCTAGCTCCTACAATGAGCAGTTCTTC. Looking up the rest from reference TRBV5-1 and TRBJ2-1 gives the full variable domain: KAGVTQTPRYLIKTRGQQVTLSCSPISGHRSVSWYQQTPGQGLQFLFEYFSETQRNKGNFPGRFSGRQFSNSRSEMNVSTLELGDSALYLCASGEGPSSYNEQFFGPGTRLTVL.

A few counts support this clonotype. V and J are TRBV5-5 and TRBJ2-1, with unresolved D. The CDR3 extends over 14 amino acids. Trimming removed 4 bases at V and 2 bases at J, with 10 bases between. CDR1 and CDR2 from the germline V gene are SGHKS and YYEKEE (reference sequence). CDR3 bases: TGTGCCAGCAGCCCCCGCGTCCCCTACAATGAGCAGTTCTTC. This codes for CASSPRVPYNEQFF.

The chain carries TRBV3-1 and TRBJ2-5, with a possible D match to TRBD1 (5 bases). Germline CDR1 LGHDT, CDR2 YNNKEL (reference sequence). The CDR3 sequence is 16 residues long. Trimming removed 2 bases from V and 3 bases from J, with 16 bases in between. The CDR3 bases are TGTGCCAGCAGCCAACGGCTCGTGGTCAGGGAAGAGACCCAGTACTTC. As protein: CASSQRLVVREETQYF.

This clonotype was counted between two and nine times. The V gene is TRBV7-9, the J gene TRBJ1-1; a possible D gene is TRBD1 (5 bases). This CDR3 region has 16 residues. The germline CDR1 and CDR2 sequences are SEHNR and FQNEAQ (reference sequence). Trimming removed 4 bases from V and 1 base from J, with 16 bases in between. This CDR3 is CASSSPDSWPNTEAFF. CDR3 DNA sequence: TGTGCCAGCAGCTCCCCCGACAGTTGGCCGAACACTGAAGCTTTCTTT.

This clonotype came up a few times. The V and J genes are TRBV11-2 and TRBJ2-7; 8 bases agree with TRBD2. CDR3 length: 14 amino acids. Germline V gene data show CDR1 as SGHAT and CDR2 as FQNNGV. V lost 1 base, J lost 3 bases, and 2 bases stayed unmatched. The CDR3 here is CASSLVLAGYEQYF. The CDR3, as DNA: TGTGCCAGCAGCTTAGTCCTAGCGGGCTACGAGCAGTACTTC.